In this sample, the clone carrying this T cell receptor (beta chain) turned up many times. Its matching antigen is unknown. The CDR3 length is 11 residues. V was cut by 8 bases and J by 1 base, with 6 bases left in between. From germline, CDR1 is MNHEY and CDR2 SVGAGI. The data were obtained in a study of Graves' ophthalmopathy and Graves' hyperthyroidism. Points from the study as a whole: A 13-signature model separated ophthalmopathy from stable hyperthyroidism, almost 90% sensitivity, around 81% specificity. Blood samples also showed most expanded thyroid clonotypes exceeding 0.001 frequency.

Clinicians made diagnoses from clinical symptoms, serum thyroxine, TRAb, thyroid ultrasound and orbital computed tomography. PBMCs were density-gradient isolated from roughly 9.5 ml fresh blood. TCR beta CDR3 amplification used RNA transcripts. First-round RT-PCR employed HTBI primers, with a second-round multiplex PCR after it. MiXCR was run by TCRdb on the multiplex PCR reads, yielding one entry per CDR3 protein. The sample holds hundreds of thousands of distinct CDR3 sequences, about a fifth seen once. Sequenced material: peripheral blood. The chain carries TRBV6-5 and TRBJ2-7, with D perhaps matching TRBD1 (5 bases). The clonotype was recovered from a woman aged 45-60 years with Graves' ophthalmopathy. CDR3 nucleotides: TGTGCCAGCGGACATTCCTACGAGCAGTACTTC. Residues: CASGHSYEQYF.